This entry lists 27 T cell receptor beta chains sequenced from one sample in a study of shared clonotypes between healthy human individuals. The protocol was immunoSEQ multiplex PCR, while the TCRdb copy is restricted to in-frame clones and leaves out a portion. The sample has roughly 2 million clones; nearly 97% are singletons. The sample consisted of naive CD4+ T cells sorted from blood. The subset: CD45RA+ positively selected. The receptor source for this set is a man between 18 and 35 years old in good health.

This sequence joins TRBV2 and TRBJ2-1; 7 bases are a match to TRBD1. The V gene end was trimmed by 4 bases and the J gene end by 4 bases; junction bases not matched to a gene: 22. The CDR3 consists of 20 residues. Germline values: CDR1 SNHLY, CDR2 FYNNEI. The CDR3 DNA follows: TGTGCCAGCAGTGGGAACCGGGACAGAAGTGCATACGGGGCTTACAATGAGCAGTTCTTC. Its translation: CASSGNRDRSAYGAYNEQFF.

The V call is TRBV28, the J call TRBJ2-1, with D perhaps TRBD2 (6 bases). This CDR3 has 12 residues. V shed 5 bases and J shed 15 bases, with 17 bases lying between them. Germline CDR1 and CDR2: MDHEN and SYDVKM. The CDR3 sequence: CASSPRRVRGFF. In DNA, the CDR3 is TGTGCCAGCAGTCCCCGGAGGGTCCGGGGGTTCTTC.

The rearrangement uses TRBV28 and TRBJ1-1, with D possibly TRBD1 on 5 matching bases. The CDR3 length is 13 residues. Germline V gene data show CDR1 as MDHEN and CDR2 as SYDVKM. V was pared by 3 bases and J by 7 bases, with 12 bases between. The CDR3 reads CASSLGQGFEAFF. CDR3 DNA: TGTGCCAGCAGTTTGGGGCAGGGCTTTGAAGCTTTCTTT.

The chain is built from TRBV7-8 and TRBJ2-7; TRBD1 matches at 10 bases. CDR3 length: 15 amino acids. The V and J ends lost 1 base and 5 bases, in that order; junction bases with no gene match: 5. Germline V gene sequence: CDR1 SGHVS, CDR2 FQNEAQ. The CDR3 DNA follows: TGTGCCAGCAGCTTAGACGGGACAGGGGTCCACGAGCAGTACTTC. Translating gives CASSLDGTGVHEQYF.

The chain has TRBV6-4 and TRBJ1-1, with D unresolved. Trimming stripped 6 bases from V and 0 bases from J, with 11 bases between. Looked up from germline, CDR1 is MRHNA and CDR2 is SNTAGT. The CDR3 is 14 residues long. CDR3: CASSPRGMNTEAFF. The CDR3 DNA follows: TGTGCCAGCAGCCCCAGAGGGATGAACACTGAAGCTTTCTTT.

The V and J genes are TRBV28 and TRBJ1-3, with 7 bases lining up with TRBD1. The germline V gene has CDR1 MDHEN and CDR2 SYDVKM. CDR3 length: 12 residues. With 10 bases clipped from V and 3 bases from J, the junction kept 3 bases outside the gene matches. The CDR3 protein is CAITGVGNTIYF. In DNA, the CDR3 is TGTGCCATTACAGGGGTTGGAAACACCATATATTTT.

The chain couples TRBV6-1 to TRBJ1-5; weak D call: TRBD1 (5 bases). V dropped 3 bases and J dropped 4 bases, with 13 bases sitting between them. CDR3 length: 15 amino acids. The germline CDR1 and CDR2 sequences are MNHNS and SASEGT. CDR3 region: CASSDPGVSNQPQHF. The CDR3 nucleotides read TGTGCCAGCAGTGATCCGGGGGTATCAAATCAGCCCCAGCATTTT.

The chain recombines TRBV10-1 with TRBJ2-2; D remains ambiguous. Trimming removed 1 base at V and 7 bases at J, with 4 bases between. The CDR3 spans 12 residues. Germline V gene data show CDR1 as WNHNN and CDR2 as SYGVQD (reference sequence). The CDR3 sequence: CASSEWSGELFF. CDR3 coding DNA: TGCGCCAGCAGTGAGTGGAGCGGGGAGCTGTTTTTT.

This chain links TRBV9 with TRBJ2-7, with D possibly being TRBD1 or TRBD2 (5 bases each). CDR3 length: 15 residues. Trimming took 0 bases from V and 7 from J, leaving 17 bases between them. Looked up from germline, CDR1 is SGDLS and CDR2 is YYNGEE. The DNA for the CDR3 is TGTGCCAGCAGCGTAGAGTCGGGACGACAAGGGGAGCAGTACTTC. Encoded protein: CASSVESGRQGEQYF.

J is TRBJ2-1 and V is TRBV7-3, with 7 bases identical to TRBD2. The germline gives CDR1 SGHTA, CDR2 FQGTGA. The ends lost 0 bases at V and 7 bases at J; junction bases unmatched: 6. The length of the CDR3 is 15 residues. This CDR3 reads CASSLTPAGVNEQFF. CDR3 sequence (DNA): TGTGCCAGCAGCTTAACGCCTGCGGGGGTTAATGAGCAGTTCTTC.

This rearrangement joins TRBV5-8 to TRBJ1-4; TRBD1 matches at 9 bases. J lost 7 bases, V lost 4 bases, and 8 bases had no gene match. CDR3 length: 15 residues. Germline loops: CDR1 SGHTS, CDR2 YDEGEE. The DNA of the CDR3 is TGTGCCAGCAGCGCAGGACAGGGGATCTCTGAAAAACTGTTTTTT. Translation: CASSAGQGISEKLFF.

The chain carries TRBV10-3 and TRBJ2-3; D gene ambiguous. There are 15 residues in the CDR3. Between the trimmed V and J ends, which lost 0 bases and 0 bases, there was a span of 7 bases. Germline CDR1 and CDR2: ENHRY and SYGVKD. Here the CDR3 reads CAISESIGSTDTQYF. CDR3 bases: TGTGCCATCAGTGAGTCCATTGGCAGCACAGATACGCAGTATTTT.

As for this clone: Other DNA sequences in the same sample also yield this CDR3. The rearrangement links TRBV5-1 to TRBJ1-2; D perhaps matches TRBD1 (5 bases). The CDR3 consists of 13 residues. Germline V gene sequence: CDR1 SGHRS, CDR2 YFSETQ. Between the trimmed V and J ends, which lost 0 bases and 8 bases, there was a span of 11 bases. The CDR3 bases are TGCGCCAGCAGCTTGGCAGGGCGGGGAGGCTACACCTTC. This translates into CASSLAGRGGYTF.

The CDR3 loop is CASSEGTSKRVQTQYF. The DNA of the CDR3 is TGTGCCAGCAGCGAAGGGACTAGCAAAAGGGTACAGACCCAGTACTTC. This chain uses TRBV7-2 with TRBJ2-5; 9 positions match TRBD2. Per the germline V gene, CDR1 is SGHTA and CDR2 is FQGNSA. CDR3 length: 16 amino acids. V lost 5 bases and J lost 6; bases outside the gene matches: 13.

On this clone itself: One end of the junction does not line up with germline, which may come from a read error. The V gene is TRBV19, the J gene TRBJ1-2, with D unresolved. The CDR3 sequence is 14 residues long. From germline, CDR1 is LNHDA and CDR2 SQIVND (reference sequence). The chain's CDR3 is CASSISHTYYGYTF. CDR3 nucleotides: TGTGCCAGTAGTATAAGTCACACCTACTACGGCTACACCTTC.

The rearrangement joins TRBV6-4 to TRBJ2-3, with D possibly being TRBD2 (5 bases). Trimming took 4 bases from V and 2 from J, leaving 10 bases between them. Germline CDR1 MRHNA, CDR2 SNTAGT. The CDR3 contains 14 residues. The CDR3: CASSVGLFTDTQYF. DNA for the CDR3: TGTGCCAGCAGTGTTGGACTCTTCACAGATACGCAGTATTTT.

The J gene is TRBJ2-1, the V gene TRBV11-2; 11 bases are shared with TRBD2. Germline trimming cut 4 bases from V and 4 bases from J; bases unmatched to any gene: 12. CDR1 is SGHAT, CDR2 FQNNGV, per germline. The CDR3 loop spans 18 amino acids. Written as DNA, the CDR3 is TGTGCCAGCAGCTCCATAGGGAGACTAGCGGGGCTGTACAATGAGCAGTTCTTC. This codes for CASSSIGRLAGLYNEQFF.

The V and J genes are TRBV5-1 and TRBJ2-7; D remains ambiguous. The V gene's germline CDR1 is SGHRS and CDR2 YFSETQ. Trimming took off 4 bases at V and 4 bases at J, with 12 bases between the two ends. The CDR3 extends over 13 amino acids. The CDR3 coding sequence is TGCGCCAGCAGCGTCCCAGGACGGTACGAGCAGTACTTC. It is translated as CASSVPGRYEQYF.

The rearrangement uses TRBV7-9 and TRBJ2-5; D not resolved. Germline-derived CDR1 and CDR2 are SEHNR and FQNEAQ (reference sequence). The CDR3 runs to 13 residues. Trimming pared 5 bases from V and 0 bases from J, leaving 7 bases between. The CDR3 coding sequence is TGTGCCAGCAGCACAGAGTACCAAGAGACCCAGTACTTC. Its protein product is CASSTEYQETQYF.

V gene TRBV5-4 combines with J gene TRBJ2-1; 8 bases are a match to TRBD2. CDR3 size: 15 residues. V was pared by 1 base and J by 4 bases, with 4 bases of the junction left unmatched. Germline assignment: CDR1 SGHNT and CDR2 YYREEE (reference sequence). The CDR3 is CASSLKAGEYNEQFF. CDR3 coding DNA: TGTGCCAGCAGCTTGAAAGCGGGGGAGTACAATGAGCAGTTCTTC.

J is TRBJ2-7 and V is TRBV5-1, with 9 positions matching TRBD1. V lost 4 bases and J lost 4; bases outside the gene matches: 9. This CDR3 contains 15 residues. Per germline, CDR1 SGHRS and CDR2 YFSETQ. The CDR3 spells CASSLGQGVLYEQYF. CDR3 in DNA: TGCGCCAGCAGCCTGGGACAGGGAGTATTGTACGAGCAGTACTTC.

This clone was observed a few times. The chain couples TRBV7-6 to TRBJ2-2; D might be TRBD1 (6 bases). The V gene lost 5 bases and the J gene lost 5 bases, with 15 bases spanning the gap. This CDR3 comprises 15 residues. In germline, CDR1 is SGHVS, CDR2 FNYEAQ. The CDR3 here is CASSDQNRETGELFF. The CDR3 nucleotides read TGTGCCAGCAGCGATCAAAACAGGGAGACCGGGGAGCTGTTTTTT.

This clone was seen just once. This chain joins TRBV4-1 and TRBJ2-3; D is uncertain. Germline lookup yields CDR1 MGHRA and CDR2 YSYEKL. The CDR3 totals 14 residues. V was clipped by 0 bases and J by 4 bases, with 8 bases between them. The CDR3 DNA reads as TGCGCCAGCAGCCAAGATAATTGGTCAGATACGCAGTATTTT. Protein: CASSQDNWSDTQYF.

The chain links TRBV4-1 to TRBJ1-5; D remains ambiguous. The germline gives CDR1 MGHRA, CDR2 YSYEKL. CDR3 size: 15 residues. The V end lost 1 base, the J end lost 2 bases, and 9 bases lay between the germline ends. CDR3 nucleotide sequence: TGCGCCAGCAGCCAAGGAACGGATCGCAATCAGCCCCAGCATTTT. Encoded protein: CASSQGTDRNQPQHF.

The chain combines TRBV19 with TRBJ1-2, with D possibly being TRBD1 (6 bases). V was clipped by 7 bases and J by 8 bases, with 23 bases between them. The CDR3 consists of 15 residues. Germline assignment: CDR1 LNHDA and CDR2 SQIVND (reference sequence). In DNA form, the CDR3 reads TGTGCCAGTACAGACTCAGATACAGGGATGAGCGGCTACACCTTC. As protein: CASTDSDTGMSGYTF.

A word on this clone: This CDR3 is also generated by other DNA sequences in the sample. V gene TRBV7-9 combines with J gene TRBJ2-7; possibly TRBD2 for D (6 bases). In germline, CDR1 is SEHNR, CDR2 FQNEAQ (reference sequence). Trimming left V 5 bases short and J 3 bases short, with 11 bases between. The CDR3 loop spans 13 amino acids. For the CDR3, the DNA is TGTGCCAGCAGCAATAGCGGAAGCTACGAGCAGTACTTC. Protein sequence: CASSNSGSYEQYF.

The rearrangement links TRBV5-4 to TRBJ2-7, with D maybe TRBD2 (6 bases). The CDR3 is made up of 15 amino acids. V lost 6 bases to trimming and J lost 4 bases, with 20 bases between them. The germline gives CDR1 SGHNT, CDR2 YYREEE (reference sequence). The CDR3 bases are TGTGCCAGCACCGTTTCCCGGGACTCAGTGTACGAGCAGTACTTC. Amino acids: CASTVSRDSVYEQYF.